This T cell receptor (beta chain) stems from a study of cytomegalovirus exposure and HLA in healthy donors. Study-wide results and caveats: With further analysis later on, most CMV-associated TCR beta chains appeared HLA-restricted.

PCR primers comprised 60 Vbeta and 13 Jbeta primers. Some clones are missing from TCRdb's copy, which holds only in-frame ones; the method was immunoSEQ multiplex PCR. The table has about 120,000 clones, less than 80% seen once. This clone has just one count. The antigen remains unidentified. Looked up from germline, CDR1 is SQVTM and CDR2 is ANQGSEA. Trimming cost V 5 bases and J 11 bases, with 12 bases left between them. The CDR3 consists of 10 residues. Material: PBMCs. This receptor was identified in a man between 35 and 55 years old in good health and CMV-seropositive. V and J are TRBV29-1 and TRBJ1-1; D ambiguous. In DNA, the CDR3 is TGCAGCGTTTCATCCCGGGAGGCTTTCTTT. Protein sequence: CSVSSREAFF.